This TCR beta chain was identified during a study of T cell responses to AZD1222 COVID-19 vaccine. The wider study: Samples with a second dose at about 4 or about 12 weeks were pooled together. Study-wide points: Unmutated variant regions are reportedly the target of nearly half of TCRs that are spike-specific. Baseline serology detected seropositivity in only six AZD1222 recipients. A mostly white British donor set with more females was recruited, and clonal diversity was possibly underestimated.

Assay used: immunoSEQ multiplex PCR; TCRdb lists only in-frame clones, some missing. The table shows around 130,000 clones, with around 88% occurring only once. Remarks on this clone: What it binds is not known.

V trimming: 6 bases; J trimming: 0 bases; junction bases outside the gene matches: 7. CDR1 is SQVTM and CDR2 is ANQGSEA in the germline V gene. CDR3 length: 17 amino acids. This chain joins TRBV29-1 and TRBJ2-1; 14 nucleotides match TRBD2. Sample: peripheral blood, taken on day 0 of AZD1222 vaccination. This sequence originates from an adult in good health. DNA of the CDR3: TGCAGCGTCGAGGGACTAGCGGGAGTGACCTCCTACAATGAGCAGTTCTTC. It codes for CSVEGLAGVTSYNEQFF.